The T cell receptor (beta chain) under discussion was sequenced for a study of cytomegalovirus exposure and HLA in healthy donors. Regarding the study as a whole: About 90% or about 30% of the time was how often most TCR beta V segments were productive, according to an earlier analysis.

Both 60 Vbeta primers and 13 Jbeta primers went into the PCR. Produced via immunoSEQ multiplex PCR; TCRdb's table is partial and in-frame only. The top ten clones hold approximately 3.2% of a sample with some 100,000 clones, approximately 74% of them seen once. This clone was recorded a few times. Its antigen is unknown. The sample comprised PBMCs. The source of this sequence is a female donor in good health and CMV-seropositive.

CDR3 bases: TGTGCCAGCACCTTAAGGGTGACAGGGGGCAATCAGCCCCAGCATTTT. It codes for CASTLRVTGGNQPQHF. The chain recombines TRBV2 with TRBJ1-5, with TRBD1 identical over 8 bases. The trim removed 7 bases at V and 2 bases at J, leaving 10 bases unmatched. Germline lookup yields CDR1 SNHLY and CDR2 FYNNEI. The CDR3 covers 16 residues. Filled out from reference TRBV2 and TRBJ1-5, the complete variable domain reads EPEVTQTPSHQVTQMGQEVILRCVPISNHLYFYWYRQILGQKVEFLVSFYNNEISEKSEIFDDQFSVERPDGSNFTLKIRSTKLEDSAMYFCASTLRVTGGNQPQHFGDGTRLSIL.